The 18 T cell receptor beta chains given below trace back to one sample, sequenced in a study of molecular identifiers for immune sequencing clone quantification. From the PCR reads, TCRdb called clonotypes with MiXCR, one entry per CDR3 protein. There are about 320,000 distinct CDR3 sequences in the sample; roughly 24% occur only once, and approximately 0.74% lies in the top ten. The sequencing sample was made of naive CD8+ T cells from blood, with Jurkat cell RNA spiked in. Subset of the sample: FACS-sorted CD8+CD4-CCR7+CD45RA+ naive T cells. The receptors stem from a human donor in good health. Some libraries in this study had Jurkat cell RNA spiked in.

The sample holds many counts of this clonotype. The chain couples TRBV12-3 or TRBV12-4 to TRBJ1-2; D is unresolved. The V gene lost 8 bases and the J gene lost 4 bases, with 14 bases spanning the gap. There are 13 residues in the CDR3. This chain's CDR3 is CASSPGWSYGYTF. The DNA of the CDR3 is TGTGCCAGCTCCCCCGGGTGGAGCTATGGCTACACCTTC.

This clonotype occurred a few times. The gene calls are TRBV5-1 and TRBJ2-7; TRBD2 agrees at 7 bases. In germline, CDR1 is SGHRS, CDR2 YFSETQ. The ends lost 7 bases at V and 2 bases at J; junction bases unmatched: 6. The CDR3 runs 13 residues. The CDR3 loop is CASSPAGAYEQYF. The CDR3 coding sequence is TGCGCCAGCTCTCCGGCGGGGGCCTACGAGCAGTACTTC.

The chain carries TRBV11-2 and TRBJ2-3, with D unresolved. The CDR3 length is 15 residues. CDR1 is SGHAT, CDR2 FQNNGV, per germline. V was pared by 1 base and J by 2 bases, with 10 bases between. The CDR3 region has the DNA TGTGCCAGCAGCTTAGTCTGGCGGCTCACAGATACGCAGTATTTT. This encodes CASSLVWRLTDTQYF.

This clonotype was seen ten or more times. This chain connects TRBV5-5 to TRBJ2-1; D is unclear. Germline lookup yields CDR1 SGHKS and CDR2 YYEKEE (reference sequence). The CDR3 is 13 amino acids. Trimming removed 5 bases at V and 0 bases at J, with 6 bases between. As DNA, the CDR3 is TGTGCCAGCAGTCTATCCTCCTACAATGAGCAGTTCTTC. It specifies CASSLSSYNEQFF. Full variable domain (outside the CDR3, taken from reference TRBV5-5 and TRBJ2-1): DAGVTQSPTHLIKTRGQQVTLRCSPISGHKSVSWYQQVLGQGPQFIFQYYEKEERGRGNFPDRFSARQFPNYSSELNVNALLLGDSALYLCASSLSSYNEQFFGPGTRLTVL.

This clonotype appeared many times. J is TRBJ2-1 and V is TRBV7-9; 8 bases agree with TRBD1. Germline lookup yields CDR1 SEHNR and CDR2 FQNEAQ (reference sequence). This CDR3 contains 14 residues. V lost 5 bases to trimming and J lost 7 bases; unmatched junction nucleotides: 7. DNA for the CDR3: TGTGCCAGCAGCACACCGGACAGGGCAAATGAGCAGTTCTTC. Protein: CASSTPDRANEQFF.

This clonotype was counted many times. CDR3 amino acids: CSARFAGYEQYF. The DNA for the CDR3 is TGCAGTGCTAGGTTCGCTGGGTACGAGCAGTACTTC. The chain joins TRBV20-1 to TRBJ2-7; D is unclear. Trimming took off 3 bases at V and 4 bases at J, with 10 bases between the two ends. Germline CDR1 DFQATT, CDR2 SNEGSKA (reference sequence). The CDR3 has 12 residues.

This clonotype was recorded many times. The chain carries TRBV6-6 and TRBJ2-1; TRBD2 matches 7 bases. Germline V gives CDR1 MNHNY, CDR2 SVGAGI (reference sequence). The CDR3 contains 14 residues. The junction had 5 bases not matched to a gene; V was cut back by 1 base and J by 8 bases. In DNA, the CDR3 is TGTGCCAGCAGTTACTACCGGGGGGTCGATGAGCAGTTCTTC. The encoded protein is CASSYYRGVDEQFF.

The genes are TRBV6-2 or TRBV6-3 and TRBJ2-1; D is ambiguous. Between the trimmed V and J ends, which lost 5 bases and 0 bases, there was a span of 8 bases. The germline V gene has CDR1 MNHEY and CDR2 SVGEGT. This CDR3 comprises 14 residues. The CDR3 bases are TGTGCCAGCAGTCAAGAGAGCTCCTACAATGAGCAGTTCTTC. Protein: CASSQESSYNEQFF.

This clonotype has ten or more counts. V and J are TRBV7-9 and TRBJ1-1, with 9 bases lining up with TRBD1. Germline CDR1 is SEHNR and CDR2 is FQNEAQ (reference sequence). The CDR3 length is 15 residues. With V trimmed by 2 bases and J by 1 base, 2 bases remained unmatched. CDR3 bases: TGTGCCAGCAGCTTATACAGGGGGCCGAACACTGAAGCTTTCTTT. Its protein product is CASSLYRGPNTEAFF.

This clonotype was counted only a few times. Here the CDR3 DNA reads TGTGCCAGCAGCCAAGGAACGACCTCCTACGAGCAGTACTTC. It translates to CASSQGTTSYEQYF. The chain is built from TRBV14 and TRBJ2-7; no reliable D call. This CDR3 has 14 residues. In germline, CDR1 is SGHDN, CDR2 FVKESK. Trimming shortened V by 1 base and J by 0 bases, and 7 bases separated the two germline ends.

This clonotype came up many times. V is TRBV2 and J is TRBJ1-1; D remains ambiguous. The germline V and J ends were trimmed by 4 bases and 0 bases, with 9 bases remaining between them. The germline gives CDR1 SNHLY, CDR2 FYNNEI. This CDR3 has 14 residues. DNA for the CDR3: TGTGCCAGCAGTGGGGATGTGATGAACACTGAAGCTTTCTTT. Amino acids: CASSGDVMNTEAFF.

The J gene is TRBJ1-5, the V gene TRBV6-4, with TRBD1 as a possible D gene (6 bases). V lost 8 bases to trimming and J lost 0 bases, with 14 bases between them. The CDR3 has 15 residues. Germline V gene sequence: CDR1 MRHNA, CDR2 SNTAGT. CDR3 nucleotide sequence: TGTGCCAGCGGTTCTACAGGGTCTAGCAATCAGCCCCAGCATTTT. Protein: CASGSTGSSNQPQHF.

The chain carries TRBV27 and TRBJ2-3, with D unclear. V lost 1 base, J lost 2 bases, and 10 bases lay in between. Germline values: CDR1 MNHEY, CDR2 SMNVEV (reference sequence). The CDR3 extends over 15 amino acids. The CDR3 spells CASSLLVRSTDTQYF. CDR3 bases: TGTGCCAGCAGTTTATTGGTCAGGTCCACAGATACGCAGTATTTT.

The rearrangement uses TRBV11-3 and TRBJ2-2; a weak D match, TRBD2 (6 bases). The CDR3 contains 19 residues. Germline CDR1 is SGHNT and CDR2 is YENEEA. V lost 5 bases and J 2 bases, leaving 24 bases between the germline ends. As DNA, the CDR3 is TGTGCCAGCAGCCACCGGGACTTCAGATACGGCACCAACACCGGGGAGCTGTTTTTT. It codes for CASSHRDFRYGTNTGELFF. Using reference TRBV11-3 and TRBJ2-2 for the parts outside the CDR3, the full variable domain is EAGVVQSPRYKIIEKKQPVAFWCNPISGHNTLYWYLQNLGQGPELLIRYENEEAVDDSQLPKDRFSAERLKGVDSTLKIQPAELGDSAVYLCASSHRDFRYGTNTGELFFGEGSRLTVL.

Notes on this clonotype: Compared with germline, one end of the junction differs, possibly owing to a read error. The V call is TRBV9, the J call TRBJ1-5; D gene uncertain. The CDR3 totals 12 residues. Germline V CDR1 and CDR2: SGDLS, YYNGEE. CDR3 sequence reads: CAGSDGSQPQHF. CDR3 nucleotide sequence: TGTGCCGGCAGCGACGGGTCCCAGCCCCAGCATTTT.

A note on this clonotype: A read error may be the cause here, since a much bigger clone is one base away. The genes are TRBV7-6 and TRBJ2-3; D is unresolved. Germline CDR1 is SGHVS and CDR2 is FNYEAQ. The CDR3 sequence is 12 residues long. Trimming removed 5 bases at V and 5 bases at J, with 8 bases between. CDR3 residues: CASSPAEDTQYF. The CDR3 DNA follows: TGTGCCAGCAGCCCCGCAGAAGATACGCAGTATTTT. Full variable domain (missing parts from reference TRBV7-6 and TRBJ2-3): GAGVSQSPRYKVTKRGQDVALRCDPISGHVSLYWYRQALGQGPEFLTYFNYEAQQDKSGLPNDRFSAERPEGSISTLTIQRTEQRDSAMYRCASSPAEDTQYFGPGTRLTVL.

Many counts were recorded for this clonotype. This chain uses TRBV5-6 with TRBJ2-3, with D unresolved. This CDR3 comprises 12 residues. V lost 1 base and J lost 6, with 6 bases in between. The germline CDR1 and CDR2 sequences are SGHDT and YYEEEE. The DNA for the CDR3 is TGTGCCAGCAGCTTGTCTTCGGATACGCAGTATTTT. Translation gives CASSLSSDTQYF.

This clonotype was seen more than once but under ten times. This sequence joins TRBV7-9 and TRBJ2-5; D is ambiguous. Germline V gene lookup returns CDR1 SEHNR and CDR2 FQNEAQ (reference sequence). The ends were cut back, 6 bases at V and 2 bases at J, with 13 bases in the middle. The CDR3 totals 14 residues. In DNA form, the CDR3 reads TGTGCCAGCAGAGACCCGGGCCAACAAGAGACCCAGTACTTC. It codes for CASRDPGQQETQYF.